This TCR beta chain was identified in a study of shared clonotypes between healthy human individuals. Study at large: Every donor yielded three CD4 naive, three CD4 memory, two CD8 naive and one CD8 memory plate. Broader study findings: Naive subsets usually exceeded memory subsets in estimated richness. Generation of non-shared clonotypes was less probable than generation of clonotypes shared by all four donors.

Of note for this clone: The target antigen is unknown.

This CDR3 region has 17 residues. CDR1 and CDR2 from the germline V gene are SEHNR and FQNEAQ (reference sequence). After removal of 2 bases from V and 1 base from J, the junction contained 3 bases not matched to a gene. It was at deep level that the assay was run. TCRdb's table, derived via immunoSEQ multiplex PCR, lists solely in-frame clones and lacks some. In the table there are some 1 million clones, roughly 70% of which are singletons. This receptor was taken from a man aged 18 to 30 in good health. The rearrangement uses TRBV7-9 and TRBJ2-2, with 11 bases that match TRBD2. Sequenced input: memory CD4+ T cells sorted from blood. Sample subset: CD45RA-negative fraction. This chain's CDR3 is CASSLTSGGWNTGELFF. The CDR3 region has the DNA TGTGCCAGCAGCTTAACTAGCGGGGGATGGAACACCGGGGAGCTGTTTTTT.